Following are 11 T cell receptor beta chains from one sample sequenced in a study of Graves' ophthalmopathy and Graves' hyperthyroidism. Amplification targeted the TCR beta CDR3 regions, with RNA transcripts as the source material. HTBI primers primed a first-round RT-PCR, and a second-round multiplex PCR followed. One entry per CDR3 protein results from TCRdb running MiXCR on the multiplex PCR reads. The data contain under 400,000 distinct CDR3 sequences, 15% to 20% of them singletons. The specimen sequenced was peripheral blood. The receptors were sampled from an adult man with Graves' ophthalmopathy.

This clonotype occurred many times. The chain combines TRBV20-1 with TRBJ1-2; D not certain. Per the germline V gene, CDR1 is DFQATT and CDR2 is SNEGSKA (reference sequence). The CDR3 loop spans 15 amino acids. V gave up 0 bases and J gave up 4 bases, with 15 bases separating them. The CDR3 spells CSARDGKGWGYGYTF. The DNA for the CDR3 is TGCAGTGCTAGAGATGGGAAAGGGTGGGGCTATGGCTACACCTTC.

This clonotype was seen at least ten times. The V gene is TRBV28, the J gene TRBJ2-5; weak D call: TRBD1 (5 bases). This CDR3 spans 14 amino acids. Trimming left V 4 bases short and J 3 bases short, with 12 bases between. Germline values: CDR1 MDHEN, CDR2 SYDVKM. CDR3 region: CASSSVGVKETQYF. The CDR3 DNA sequence: TGTGCCAGCAGTTCGGTAGGGGTCAAAGAGACCCAGTACTTC.

This clonotype was seen repeatedly, ten times or more. This chain connects TRBV11-2 to TRBJ2-2, with 7 bases fitting TRBD2. The CDR3 is 14 residues long. Per the germline V gene, CDR1 is SGHAT and CDR2 is FQNNGV. V lost 1 base, J lost 6 bases, and 2 bases stayed unmatched. CDR3 DNA sequence: TGTGCCAGCAGCTTAGGACTAGCTTCCGGGGAGCTGTTTTTT. Protein: CASSLGLASGELFF.

The rearrangement joins TRBV18 to TRBJ2-7; possibly TRBD1 for D (7 bases). Between the trimmed V and J ends, which lost 3 bases and 7 bases, there was a span of 10 bases. Per germline, CDR1 KGHSH and CDR2 LQKENI. This CDR3 is built from 12 residues. CDR3 nucleotides: TGTGCCAGCTCACCGACAGGGAGGGAGCAGTACTTC. Amino acid sequence: CASSPTGREQYF.

This clonotype was picked up many times. The gene calls are TRBV3-1 and TRBJ1-2; a weak D match, TRBD1 (5 bases). Trimming stripped 1 base from V and 2 bases from J, with 8 bases between. The CDR3 is made up of 14 amino acids. Germline CDR1 and CDR2: LGHDT and YNNKEL (reference sequence). For the CDR3, the DNA is TGTGCCAGCAGCCAAGCAGGGAGGAACTATGGCTACACCTTC. Amino acid sequence: CASSQAGRNYGYTF.

This clonotype occurred many times. The DNA of the CDR3 is TGTGCCATCAGAACCACGAACACCGGGGAGCTGTTTTTT. Translation: CAIRTTNTGELFF. The rearrangement links TRBV6-1 to TRBJ2-2; D ambiguous. Trimming took 10 bases from V and 0 from J, leaving 9 bases between them. The V gene's germline CDR1 is MNHNS and CDR2 SASEGT. The CDR3 covers 13 residues.

This clonotype was detected many times. The chain combines TRBV6-1 with TRBJ1-5; 9 bases are a match to TRBD1. The J segment lost 6 bases and the V segment lost 6 bases, leaving 3 bases of the junction unmatched. Germline V gene data show CDR1 as MNHNS and CDR2 as SASEGT. The CDR3 runs to 13 residues. The CDR3, as DNA: TGTGCCAGCAGACAGGGGGCAGGTCAGCCCCAGCATTTT. This codes for CASRQGAGQPQHF.

This clonotype was counted ten times or more. The V gene is TRBV20-1, the J gene TRBJ2-7; 12 bases line up with TRBD1. The CDR3 consists of 16 residues. Germline CDR1 and CDR2: DFQATT and SNEGSKA (reference sequence). The V segment lost 2 bases and the J segment 5 bases; nucleotides outside the gene matches: 10. For the CDR3, the DNA is TGCAGTGCTAGACCTAGCCGGGGACAGGGGGCGCACGAGCAGTACTTC. Its translation: CSARPSRGQGAHEQYF.

In its sample, this clonotype was seen many times. The chain couples TRBV4-1 to TRBJ2-1, with TRBD2 identical over 10 bases. Germline V gene data show CDR1 as MGHRA and CDR2 as YSYEKL. This CDR3 contains 16 residues. The J segment lost 8 bases and the V segment lost 1 base, leaving 8 bases of the junction unmatched. The DNA of the CDR3 is TGCGCCAGCAGCCAAGCCCCCAGCGGGGGGGCTTATGAGCAGTTCTTC. It yields the protein CASSQAPSGGAYEQFF.

This clonotype has a count of ten or more. It may be a read error: a sequence one base away is much more abundant. J is TRBJ1-6 and V is TRBV7-8; D is perhaps TRBD1 (5 bases). The CDR3 length is 14 residues. Germline V gene lookup returns CDR1 SGHVS and CDR2 FQNEAQ. Trimming cost V 4 bases and J 4 bases, with 8 bases left between them. The CDR3 DNA reads TGTGCCAGCAGCTCGGGACTGTATAATTCACCCCTCCACTTT. Translating it yields CASSSGLYNSPLHF.

On this clonotype: This clone may be a read error of a much larger clone one base away. This chain uses TRBV28 with TRBJ2-7; D possibly matches TRBD1 or TRBD2 (5 bases each). Germline values: CDR1 MDHEN, CDR2 SYDVKM. The CDR3 extends over 12 amino acids. With 5 bases removed from V and 2 bases from J, the gap between germline ends came to 7 bases. The CDR3 nucleotides are TGTGCCAGCAGTGTGGGGGCCTACGAGCAGTACTTC. Encoded protein: CASSVGAYEQYF. Full variable domain (remainder filled in from reference TRBV28 and TRBJ2-7): DVKVTQSSRYLVKRTGEKVFLECVQDMDHENMFWYRQDPGLGLRLIYFSYDVKMKEKGDIPEGYSVSREKKERFSLILESASTNQTSMYLCASSVGAYEQYFGPGTRLTVT.